Listed here are 20 T cell receptor beta chains from one sample, sequenced in a study of Graves' ophthalmopathy and Graves' hyperthyroidism. RNA transcripts served as template for amplifying TCR beta CDR3 sequences. The workflow started with a first-round RT-PCR run with HTBI primers and then moved on to a second-round multiplex PCR. TCRdb re-analysed the multiplex PCR reads in MiXCR, keeping a single row per CDR3 protein. This sample has about 340,000 distinct CDR3 sequences, with roughly 16% found just once. The sequenced sample was peripheral blood. The receptors stem from an adult man with Graves' ophthalmopathy.

The chain recombines TRBV30 with TRBJ1-6; TRBD1 matches 8 bases. This CDR3 contains 15 residues. The J segment lost 7 bases and the V segment lost 2 bases, leaving 7 bases of the junction unmatched. CDR1 is GTSNPN, CDR2 SVGIG, per germline (reference sequence). This chain's CDR3 is CAWSPQGARNSPLHF. The CDR3 DNA is TGTGCCTGGAGTCCGCAGGGGGCGCGGAATTCACCCCTCCACTTT. Based on the CDR3 plus reference TRBV30 and TRBJ1-6, the full variable domain is SQTIHQWPATLVQPVGSPLSLECTVEGTSNPNLYWYRQAAGRGLQLLFYSVGIGQISSEVPQNLSASRPQDRQFILSSKKLLLSDSGFYLCAWSPQGARNSPLHFGNGTRLTVT.

Of note for this clonotype: The CDR3 carries no conserved terminal phenylalanine or tryptophan, so it likely arises from a read error. It is unclear where the CDR3 begins or ends on the DNA, so no DNA is shown, and the CDR3 is as TCRdb lists it. The rearrangement links TRBV7-2 to TRBJ2-7. From germline, CDR1 is SGHTA and CDR2 FQGNSA. The CDR3 numbers 9 amino acids, ends counted. The CDR3 spells CASSPLAFD.

The chain couples TRBV6-1 to TRBJ1-1; no clear D gene. Trimming removed 6 bases at V and 5 bases at J, with 13 bases between. Germline V gene sequence: CDR1 MNHNS, CDR2 SASEGT. The CDR3 contains 13 residues. The CDR3: CASSGEGWTEAFF. CDR3 coding DNA: TGTGCCAGCAGCGGGGAGGGTTGGACTGAAGCTTTCTTT.

This clonotype occurred many times. This chain joins TRBV20-1 and TRBJ2-5; the D gene is possibly TRBD2 (5 bases). This CDR3 spans 13 amino acids. Deletions cut 5 bases from V and 4 bases from J, with 14 bases between. CDR1 and CDR2 (germline): DFQATT, SNEGSKA (reference sequence). The CDR3 coding sequence is TGCAGTGCTGCCCCATGGGCGGGAGAGACCCAGTACTTC. Translation gives CSAAPWAGETQYF.

In its sample, this clonotype was seen many times. The chain recombines TRBV10-3 with TRBJ1-2, with D perhaps matching TRBD1 (5 bases). V was pared by 4 bases and J by 4 bases, with 13 bases between. Per germline, CDR1 ENHRY and CDR2 SYGVKD. The CDR3 is 14 residues long. CDR3 nucleotide sequence: TGTGCCATCAGTGGTGGGACGGATAGCTATGGCTACACCTTC. Translating gives CAISGGTDSYGYTF.

This clonotype was counted ten times or more. The J gene is TRBJ1-1, the V gene TRBV30; tentative D call: TRBD1 (6 bases). The CDR3 spans 15 residues. CDR1 is GTSNPN, CDR2 SVGIG, per germline (reference sequence). The V gene lost 2 bases and the J gene lost 0 bases, with 13 bases spanning the gap. CDR3 loop: CAWSMTGFMNTEAFF. CDR3 bases: TGTGCCTGGAGTATGACAGGCTTCATGAACACTGAAGCTTTCTTT.

This clonotype has at least ten counts. V gene TRBV2 combines with J gene TRBJ1-6; D gene uncertain. Germline CDR1 SNHLY, CDR2 FYNNEI. The CDR3 is made up of 15 amino acids. V was cut by 1 base and J by 9 bases, with 13 bases left in between. In nucleotides, the CDR3 is TGTGCCAGCAGTGAAGTACGGGGTGAGGTTTCACCCCTCCACTTT. This encodes CASSEVRGEVSPLHF.

This clonotype was seen at least ten times. The rearrangement links TRBV18 to TRBJ1-5; unclear D gene. This CDR3 is 15 amino acids long. The germline gives CDR1 KGHSH, CDR2 LQKENI. The ends were cut back, 6 bases at V and 2 bases at J, with 14 bases in the middle. The DNA of the CDR3 is TGTGCCAGCTCGCTCGACGGTTTTGGCAATCAGCCCCAGCATTTT. Encoded protein: CASSLDGFGNQPQHF.

There are many counts of this clonotype. The gene calls are TRBV12-3 or TRBV12-4 and TRBJ2-7; no definite D call. The CDR3 is 12 amino acids. Deletions cut 5 bases from V and 3 bases from J, with 8 bases between. The CDR3 DNA reads as TGTGCCAGCAGTCCTAAAGACTACGAGCAGTACTTC. It yields the protein CASSPKDYEQYF.

CDR3 DNA: TGTGCCAGCAGCCCGGATCTAGGGATATTCGACGAGCAGTACTTC. Amino acid sequence: CASSPDLGIFDEQYF. The chain carries TRBV11-1 and TRBJ2-7, with no clear D. The V gene's germline CDR1 is SGHAT and CDR2 FQDESV (reference sequence). This CDR3 is built from 15 residues. Between the trimmed V and J ends, which lost 5 bases and 5 bases, there was a span of 19 bases. Full variable domain (outside the CDR3, taken from reference TRBV11-1 and TRBJ2-7): EAEVAQSPRYKITEKSQAVAFWCDPISGHATLYWYRQILGQGPELLVQFQDESVVDDSQLPKDRFSAERLKGVDSTLKIQPAELGDSAMYLCASSPDLGIFDEQYFGPGTRLTVT.

This clonotype was seen ten or more times. The chain uses TRBV6-5 and TRBJ2-7; D not resolved. CDR3 length: 13 amino acids. V was trimmed by 7 bases and J by 1 base, leaving 11 bases between them. Germline CDR1 is MNHEY and CDR2 is SVGAGI. The CDR3 DNA reads as TGTGCCAGCACCAACTTAGGGTCCTACGAGCAGTACTTC. The encoded protein is CASTNLGSYEQYF.

The chain is built from TRBV2 and TRBJ1-5; 7 bases are a match to TRBD1. J was trimmed by 5 bases and V by 8 bases; bases with no gene match: 6. Germline lookup yields CDR1 SNHLY and CDR2 FYNNEI. The CDR3 is 13 residues long. Here the CDR3 DNA reads TGTGCCAGCCAGGGGGGGTGGGATCAGCCCCAGCATTTT. Protein: CASQGGWDQPQHF.

At least ten counts were recorded for this clonotype. This rearrangement joins TRBV19 to TRBJ2-7; 7 nucleotides match TRBD1. CDR1 and CDR2 from the germline V gene are LNHDA and SQIVND (reference sequence). V dropped 4 bases and J dropped 1; count of bases not matched to a gene: 7. The CDR3 has 15 residues. CDR3 DNA sequence: TGTGCCAGTAGTAGGGACAGAGGGCCTTCCTACGAGCAGTACTTC. This encodes CASSRDRGPSYEQYF. The full variable domain, completed using reference TRBV19 and TRBJ2-7, is DGGITQSPKYLFRKEGQNVTLSCEQNLNHDAMYWYRQDPGQGLRLIYYSQIVNDFQKGDIAEGYSVSREKKESFPLTVTSAQKNPTAFYLCASSRDRGPSYEQYFGPGTRLTVT.

This chain connects TRBV7-2 to TRBJ2-7; unclear D gene. The CDR3 is made up of 12 amino acids. With 5 bases removed from V and 5 bases from J, the gap between germline ends came to 10 bases. Germline assignment: CDR1 SGHTA and CDR2 FQGNSA. Written as DNA, the CDR3 is TGTGCCAGCAGCCCAAGGGTCCACGAGCAGTACTTC. Encoded protein: CASSPRVHEQYF. The full variable domain, completed using reference TRBV7-2 and TRBJ2-7, is GAGVSQSPSNKVTEKGKDVELRCDPISGHTALYWYRQSLGQGLEFLIYFQGNSAPDKSGLPSDRFSAERTGGSVSTLTIQRTQQEDSAVYLCASSPRVHEQYFGPGTRLTVT.

In its sample, this clonotype was seen a few times. The J gene is TRBJ2-5, the V gene TRBV11-1; 11 positions match TRBD2. This CDR3 contains 15 residues. V lost 3 bases and J lost 4; bases outside the gene matches: 4. Germline loops: CDR1 SGHAT, CDR2 FQDESV (reference sequence). CDR3 sequence: CASSFTSGSGETQYF. CDR3 bases: TGTGCCAGCAGCTTCACTAGCGGGAGTGGAGAGACCCAGTACTTC.

The sample holds many counts of this clonotype. This rearrangement joins TRBV11-2 to TRBJ1-1; TRBD1 agrees at 10 bases. The CDR3 has 13 amino acids. The germline gives CDR1 SGHAT, CDR2 FQNNGV. V dropped 1 base and J dropped 11; count of bases not matched to a gene: 4. The CDR3 DNA sequence: TGTGCCAGCAGCTTAGTGGGGACAGGGGACGCTTTCTTT. It codes for CASSLVGTGDAFF.

This clonotype was observed many times. The V gene is TRBV20-1, the J gene TRBJ1-1; no definite D call. The V gene's germline CDR1 is DFQATT and CDR2 SNEGSKA (reference sequence). Trimming shortened V by 6 bases and J by 2 bases, and 7 bases separated the two germline ends. CDR3 size: 11 residues. CDR3 nucleotides: TGCAGTGCCTCGATAAACACTGAAGCTTTCTTT. Translation gives CSASINTEAFF.

This clonotype was seen ten or more times. The chain links TRBV2 to TRBJ2-7; TRBD2 matches at 13 bases. The CDR3 totals 15 residues. Per the germline V gene, CDR1 is SNHLY and CDR2 is FYNNEI. V lost 3 bases, J lost 5 bases, and 4 bases stayed unmatched. The CDR3 coding sequence is TGTGCCAGCAGTGAGGGACTAGCGGGGCCAAACGAGCAGTACTTC. This gives the protein CASSEGLAGPNEQYF.

This clonotype was detected ten times or more. The gene calls are TRBV12-3 or TRBV12-4 and TRBJ1-1, with no clear D. The CDR3 length is 14 residues. V was clipped by 3 bases and J by 2 bases, with 10 bases between them. CDR3 coding DNA: TGTGCCAGCAGTTTCACAGCCAGTAACACTGAAGCTTTCTTT. Its protein is CASSFTASNTEAFF.

The chain joins TRBV11-2 to TRBJ2-7; 8 nucleotides match TRBD1. The trim removed 5 bases at V and 4 bases at J, leaving 10 bases unmatched. The CDR3 has 15 amino acids. CDR1 SGHAT and CDR2 FQNNGV come from the germline V gene. The CDR3 DNA reads TGTGCCAGCAGCCTAAACTCTCAGGGGGCTTACGAGCAGTACTTC. Translation gives CASSLNSQGAYEQYF.